The sequence of this T cell receptor beta chain was determined in a study of response to subunit inactivated influenza vaccine. Whole-study results and caveats: Authors suggested each seasonal influenza vaccination recruits few new T cells.

TCRdb reprocessed the RT-PCR reads via MiXCR and lists one record per CDR3 protein. The table lists approximately 490,000 distinct CDR3 sequences, approximately 7.7% of them singletons. From germline, CDR1 is SEHNR and CDR2 FQNEAQ (reference sequence). This CDR3 contains 17 residues. V was clipped by 1 base and J by 2 bases; unmatched bases: 10. As regards this clonotype: Its antigen is currently unknown.

This TCR came from a man between 50 and 69 years old who received an inactivated influenza vaccine. The sample consisted of PBMCs from blood, taken about 23 months after vaccination. The rearrangement joins TRBV7-9 to TRBJ2-5, with 7 bases matching TRBD2. This chain's CDR3 is CASSLDWEREVQETQYF. The DNA of the CDR3 is TGTGCCAGCAGCTTAGACTGGGAGCGGGAAGTGCAAGAGACCCAGTACTTC.